A single sample gave rise to the 30 T cell receptor beta chains below, sequenced in a study of breast tumors, draining lymph nodes, adjacent tissues. Breast cancer patients provided tissue from their axillary draining lymph nodes. One entry per CDR3 protein, called by TCRdb with MiXCR from the multiplex PCR reads. The repertoire includes 200,000 or so distinct CDR3 sequences, approximately 33% of them detected once, and roughly 4.3% sits in the top ten. Input material: axillary lymph node tissue. All receptors derive from a female donor with breast cancer. Some clones in this sample may be carry-over from other donors' samples.

This clonotype has at least ten counts. The chain combines TRBV20-1 with TRBJ1-2; D is ambiguous. The germline gives CDR1 DFQATT, CDR2 SNEGSKA (reference sequence). V lost 0 bases and J 1 base, leaving 3 bases between the germline ends. This CDR3 comprises 12 residues. The CDR3 nucleotides are TGCAGTGCTAGAGATTATAACTATGGCTACACCTTC. Translation: CSARDYNYGYTF.

The rearrangement joins TRBV6-2 or TRBV6-3 to TRBJ2-7; D perhaps matches TRBD2 (5 bases). This CDR3 spans 12 amino acids. Trimming removed 5 bases at V and 8 bases at J, with 13 bases between. CDR1 MNHEY and CDR2 SVGEGT come from the germline V gene. In DNA form, the CDR3 reads TGTGCCAGCAGTCACCCCGGGGAACAGCAGTACTTC. Residues: CASSHPGEQQYF.

The chain couples TRBV6-5 to TRBJ1-5, with 9 positions matching TRBD1. The germline V gene encodes CDR1 MNHEY and CDR2 SVGAGI. CDR3 length equals 14 residues. V trimming: 5 bases; J trimming: 8 bases; junction bases outside the gene matches: 7. The CDR3 region is CASSRTGGWEPQHF. The CDR3 coding sequence is TGTGCCAGCAGTAGAACAGGGGGCTGGGAGCCCCAGCATTTT.

This clonotype was recorded at least ten times. V gene TRBV2 combines with J gene TRBJ2-5, with 11 positions matching TRBD2. Germline CDR1 reads SNHLY; CDR2 reads FYNNEI. CDR3 size: 23 residues. V dropped 4 bases and J dropped 2; count of bases not matched to a gene: 27. CDR3 DNA: TGTGCCAGCAGTGCCAGCCTTTACGCCAGCCGTAGCGGGGGGGAGGGCCTACAAGAGACCCAGTACTTC. It is translated as CASSASLYASRSGGEGLQETQYF.

This clonotype came up many times. The V call is TRBV12-3 or TRBV12-4, the J call TRBJ1-2; D ambiguous. CDR3 length: 13 amino acids. V lost 5 bases, J lost 5 bases, and 12 bases lay in between. The CDR3 DNA reads as TGTGCCAGCAGTCCCTTTTCGGGGTATGGCTACACCTTC. Protein: CASSPFSGYGYTF.

This clonotype was found a few times. A much larger clone lies a single base off, so this may be a read error. The genes are TRBV13 and TRBJ2-7; 16 bases are shared with TRBD2. Germline values: CDR1 PRHDT, CDR2 FYEKMQ (reference sequence). The CDR3 sequence is 17 residues long. V trimming: 4 bases; J trimming: 4 bases; junction bases outside the gene matches: 7. CDR3 nucleotide sequence: TGTGCCAGCAGCTCCCTAGGGGGACTAGCGGGGGGGTACGAGCAGTACTTC. Translating gives CASSSLGGLAGGYEQYF.

This clonotype was seen repeatedly, ten times or more. The J gene is TRBJ2-1, the V gene TRBV4-1; D is ambiguous. Germline V gene lookup returns CDR1 MGHRA and CDR2 YSYEKL. Deletions cut 4 bases from V and 0 bases from J, with 19 bases between. The CDR3 loop spans 18 amino acids. The CDR3 loop reads CASSPSPDPLISYNEQFF. DNA for the CDR3: TGCGCCAGCAGCCCGAGTCCCGACCCTCTAATCTCCTACAATGAGCAGTTCTTC.

This clonotype was observed many times. The chain employs TRBV10-2 and TRBJ2-2; 9 nucleotides align to TRBD2. The CDR3 length is 13 residues. Per germline, CDR1 WSHSY and CDR2 SAAADI. Trimming took 8 bases from V and 6 from J; bases not matched to a gene: 4. CDR3 bases: TGCGCCAGCTCGGCGGGGGGGGCCGGGGAGCTGTTTTTT. Protein: CASSAGGAGELFF.

A few counts support this clonotype. V gene TRBV12-3 or TRBV12-4 combines with J gene TRBJ1-1; D unresolved. Trimming removed 5 bases at V and 3 bases at J, with 13 bases between. The CDR3 has 14 residues. DNA of the CDR3: TGTGCCAGCAGTACAGAGGCGGGATACACTGAAGCTTTCTTT. It is translated as CASSTEAGYTEAFF.

CDR3 nucleotide sequence: TGCAGTGCAACGACAGGGAAGGCGGGTCAGCCCCAGTACTTC. This gives the protein CSATTGKAGQPQYF. J is TRBJ2-5 and V is TRBV20-1, with 7 bases aligning to TRBD1. The CDR3 extends over 14 amino acids. V trimming: 6 bases; J trimming: 9 bases; junction bases outside the gene matches: 16. The germline gives CDR1 DFQATT, CDR2 SNEGSKA (reference sequence).

V usage is TRBV19 and J usage is TRBJ2-3, with D perhaps TRBD2 (6 bases). V was cut by 0 bases and J by 11 bases, with 15 bases left in between. Germline loops: CDR1 LNHDA, CDR2 SQIVND (reference sequence). This CDR3 is 14 amino acids long. DNA for the CDR3: TGTGCCAGTAGTATAGATCGGCTAGCGTATGAGCAGTATTTT. It is translated as CASSIDRLAYEQYF.

This clonotype was seen many times. The chain is built from TRBV6-5 and TRBJ2-1, with D maybe TRBD2 (5 bases). Germline V gives CDR1 MNHEY, CDR2 SVGAGI. The germline V and J ends were trimmed by 2 bases and 7 bases, with 18 bases remaining between them. This CDR3 has 16 amino acids. CDR3 nucleotide sequence: TGTGCCAGCAGTTACAAAAGCCGCAGCGGCGAAAATGAGCAGTTCTTC. This translates into CASSYKSRSGENEQFF.

The CDR3 spells CASTLDGVNTGELFF. CDR3 nucleotides: TGTGCCAGCACACTAGACGGGGTGAACACCGGGGAGCTGTTTTTT. The chain carries TRBV12-3 or TRBV12-4 and TRBJ2-2; the D gene is possibly TRBD2 (5 bases). V was pared by 7 bases and J by 1 base, with 13 bases between. The CDR3 spans 15 residues.

V gene TRBV7-8 combines with J gene TRBJ2-6; TRBD1 or TRBD2 may be the D gene (5 bases each). The CDR3 runs to 16 residues. Trimming left V 9 bases short and J 0 bases short, with 15 bases between. The germline V gene encodes CDR1 SGHVS and CDR2 FQNEAQ. The CDR3 DNA reads TGTGCCAGTGGCTGGGACCTTCCCTCTGGGGCCAACGTCCTGACTTTC. Protein: CASGWDLPSGANVLTF. Drawing the rest from reference TRBV7-8 and TRBJ2-6, the complete variable domain is GAGVSQSPRYKVAKRGQDVALRCDPISGHVSLFWYQQALGQGPEFLTYFQNEAQLDKSGLPSDRFFAERPEGSVSTLKIQRTQQEDSAVYLCASGWDLPSGANVLTFGAGSRLTVL.

The chain recombines TRBV5-6 with TRBJ1-2; TRBD1 aligns across 11 bases. Germline CDR1 is SGHDT and CDR2 is YYEEEE. Unmatched junction bases numbered 7, after V lost 4 bases and J lost 8 bases. The length of the CDR3 is 14 residues. CDR3 bases: TGTGCCAGCAGCGTCCTTGGACAGGGGGCAGGCTACACCTTC. Its protein is CASSVLGQGAGYTF.

This clonotype was picked up many times. The chain uses TRBV9 and TRBJ2-3; the D gene is possibly TRBD2 (6 bases). Trimming took off 0 bases at V and 4 bases at J, with 6 bases between the two ends. This CDR3 spans 13 amino acids. CDR1 and CDR2 from the germline V gene are SGDLS and YYNGEE. CDR3 sequence (DNA): TGTGCCAGCAGCGTAGGCGGGGCAGATACGCAGTATTTT. This translates into CASSVGGADTQYF.

This chain connects TRBV7-9 to TRBJ2-5, with TRBD1 identical over 7 bases. The CDR3 is 14 amino acids. V gave up 5 bases and J gave up 5 bases; unmatched junction bases: 8. Looked up from germline, CDR1 is SEHNR and CDR2 is FQNEAQ (reference sequence). The CDR3 DNA reads TGTGCCAGCAGCCCGACAGGGTTGCGTGAGACCCAGTACTTC. Its protein product is CASSPTGLRETQYF.

As concerns this clonotype: Just one base apart from a much larger clone, this may be a read error. The V gene is TRBV20-1, the J gene TRBJ2-5; D may be TRBD1 or TRBD2 (5 bases each). Germline CDR1 reads DFQATT; CDR2 reads SNEGSKA (reference sequence). The CDR3 sequence is 14 residues long. CDR3: CSVRVLGPKATQYF. The CDR3 DNA reads TGCAGTGTTAGAGTGTTGGGACCAAAAGCGACCCAGTACTTC.

This CDR3 is CASSLSGGAFF. The CDR3, as DNA: TGTGCCAGCAGCTTATCGGGGGGGGCTTTCTTT. This chain connects TRBV7-9 to TRBJ1-1; D may be TRBD1 (5 bases). The V gene lost 2 bases and the J gene lost 11 bases, with 9 bases spanning the gap. Germline CDR1 SEHNR, CDR2 FQNEAQ (reference sequence). The CDR3 runs 11 residues.

This clonotype was detected only a few times. The V gene is TRBV6-1, the J gene TRBJ1-1; no definite D call. The CDR3 has 13 residues. With 3 bases removed from V and 4 bases from J, the gap between germline ends came to 9 bases. Germline-derived CDR1 and CDR2 are MNHNS and SASEGT. CDR3 DNA sequence: TGTGCCAGCAGTGAGGGCCGGGGCACTGAAGCTTTCTTT. The encoded protein is CASSEGRGTEAFF.

The V gene is TRBV7-9, the J gene TRBJ2-5, with a tentative D call TRBD1 (5 bases). CDR1 and CDR2 from the germline V gene are SEHNR and FQNEAQ (reference sequence). CDR3 length equals 13 residues. V was clipped by 5 bases and J by 2 bases, with 9 bases between them. CDR3 sequence (DNA): TGTGCCAGCAGCGGACATCAACAAGAGACCCAGTACTTC. Translated, it gives CASSGHQQETQYF.

This clonotype occurred a few times. J is TRBJ1-2 and V is TRBV28; D not resolved. This CDR3 is 11 amino acids long. V shed 8 bases and J shed 2 bases, with 6 bases lying between them. The germline V gene has CDR1 MDHEN and CDR2 SYDVKM. DNA for the CDR3: TGTGCCAGCCAAGAGAACTATGGCTACACCTTC. Translation gives CASQENYGYTF.

In its sample, this clonotype was seen many times. Here the CDR3 reads CASSVAGAGVGAEQFF. The CDR3 DNA reads TGTGCCAGCAGCGTCGCGGGAGCGGGGGTCGGGGCTGAGCAGTTCTTC. The chain has TRBV9 and TRBJ2-1; 8 bases map to TRBD2. J was trimmed by 9 bases and V by 2 bases; bases with no gene match: 13. This CDR3 contains 16 residues. Germline CDR1 and CDR2: SGDLS and YYNGEE.

At least ten counts were recorded for this clonotype. The genes are TRBV12-1 and TRBJ2-7; the table's D gene call, TRBD1, was not cross checked with the DNA. TRBV12-1 is a pseudogene segment. This CDR3 has 14 residues. In DNA form, the CDR3 reads TGTGCCAGCTTGGGGACAGGGACATGCGGGGAGCAGTACTTC. Translated: CASLGTGTCGEQYF.

This clonotype has a count of ten or more. The chain uses TRBV20-1 and TRBJ2-7; TRBD2 agrees at 8 bases. CDR1 is DFQATT and CDR2 is SNEGSKA in the germline V gene (reference sequence). The CDR3 runs to 13 residues. Trimming cost V 6 bases and J 5 bases; bases outside gene matches: 9. The DNA for the CDR3 is TGCAGTGCCCCAAGCGGGAGTACGCACGAGCAGTACTTC. It is translated as CSAPSGSTHEQYF.

As concerns this clonotype: Mismatch with germline at one junction end may stem from a read error. CDR3 residues: CASRGETENSPHHF. CDR3 DNA: TGTGCCAGCAGGGGGGAGACGGAGAATTCACCCCACCACTTT. V gene TRBV7-6 combines with J gene TRBJ1-6; TRBD1 might be the D (5 bases). This CDR3 has 14 amino acids. In germline, CDR1 is SGHVS, CDR2 FNYEAQ.

As regards this clonotype: A read error is likely, as this CDR3 ends without the conserved phenylalanine or tryptophan. The chain has TRBV11-2 and TRBJ1-2; 7 nucleotides match TRBD1. With V trimmed by 5 bases and J by 2 bases, 8 bases remained unmatched. The CDR3 runs to 15 residues. CDR1 is SGHAT, CDR2 FQNNGV, per germline. The CDR3 DNA follows: TGTGCCAGCAGCCAGCGGGACAGCCTCAACTATGGCTACACCTTA. Amino acid sequence: CASSQRDSLNYGYTL.

This clonotype was observed a few times. The chain joins TRBV29-1 to TRBJ2-1, with D maybe TRBD2 (6 bases). V was trimmed by 0 bases and J by 6 bases, leaving 9 bases between them. The CDR3 extends over 13 amino acids. Germline V gene data show CDR1 as SQVTM and CDR2 as ANQGSEA. The CDR3 spells CSVEEGRGNEQFF. For the CDR3, the DNA is TGCAGCGTTGAAGAGGGGCGGGGCAATGAGCAGTTCTTC.

In the case of this clonotype: A much bigger clone sits one base away, suggesting this may be a read error. The DNA for the CDR3 is TGTGCCAGCAGTCACGTCTACACCGGGGAGCTGTTTTTT. Translation gives CASSHVYTGELFF. The chain has TRBV6-1 and TRBJ2-2; no clear D. The CDR3 has 13 amino acids. V was pared by 5 bases and J by 3 bases, with 7 bases between. Germline V lookup: CDR1 MNHNS, CDR2 SASEGT.

This clonotype was seen a handful of times. Just one base apart from a much larger clone, this may be a read error. The V gene is TRBV6-6, the J gene TRBJ2-5; possibly TRBD2 for D (6 bases). Germline V gene sequence: CDR1 MNHNY, CDR2 SVGAGI (reference sequence). This CDR3 has 16 residues. V was shortened by 5 bases and J by 5 bases, with 21 bases between the two germline ends. The CDR3 DNA follows: TGTGCCAGCAGTCACGGGACGGACCAGGAGGGGGAGACCCAGTACTTC. Protein sequence: CASSHGTDQEGETQYF.